These T cell receptor beta chains were read from a single sample in a study of patients and donors after allogeneic stem cell transplantation. TCRdb independently ran MiXCR on the RT-PCR reads; one entry per CDR3 protein. The top ten clones hold about 3.3% of a sample with under 200,000 distinct CDR3 sequences, roughly 31% of them seen once. The source material was blood, either unsorted or a sorted T cell fraction (not recorded which). The receptors come from a human donor who was either an allogeneic HSCT recipient or a stem cell or donor lymphocyte infusion donor (not recorded which). It is not recorded whose cells these are; they may come from a transplant donor. Both conserved end residues are part of each CDR3.

TRBV2	TRBJ1-5	CASSPPGGWRNQPQHF
TRBV4-3	TRBJ1-1	CASSQDRSTVNTEAFF
TRBV25-1	TRBJ1-4	CASRQGHEKLFF
TRBV20-1	TRBJ1-2	CSARDLTGGYYGYTF
TRBV2	TRBJ1-1	CASSGLGQGAAEAFF
TRBV9	TRBJ2-1	CASSGAGTSAHEQFF
TRBV7-7	TRBJ2-2	CASSLSGRAENTGELFF
TRBV5-1	TRBJ2-7	CASSTGPNSYEQYF
TRBV4-1	TRBJ2-1	CASSQETSSYNEQFF
TRBV29-1	TRBJ1-1	CSAATLTGAAEAFF
TRBV4-3	TRBJ1-6	CASSQDRGKNSPLHF
TRBV3-1	TRBJ2-1	CASSQGAGVVDEQFF
TRBV7-9	TRBJ1-1	CASSSGQLLVTEAFF
TRBV6-1	TRBJ1-6	CASRGQGSINSPLHF
TRBV20-1	TRBJ2-7	CSAPRLAGVYEQYF
TRBV30	TRBJ1-2	CAWSTGQGVDGYTF
TRBV29-1	TRBJ2-2	CSVRSGGELFF
TRBV4-1	TRBJ2-1	CASSQDPLGEQFF
TRBV7-2	TRBJ2-3	CASSLARTGTDTQYF
TRBV6-5	TRBJ2-5	CASSYQGETQYF
TRBV4-2	TRBJ2-5	CASSQEYETQYF
TRBV28	TRBJ1-5	CASSYRQSNQPQHF
TRBV19	TRBJ2-5	CASSISHQETQYF
TRBV6-5	TRBJ2-1	CASSYERETSYNEQFF
TRBV20-1	TRBJ2-7	CSARALAGEWRGEQYF
TRBV2	TRBJ2-4	CATRDRDTIQYF
TRBV4-2	TRBJ2-5	CASSQDWRTETQYF
TRBV7-8	TRBJ1-2	CASSPFAYGYTF
TRBV24-1	TRBJ2-1	CATSDSSGTYNEQFF
TRBV27	TRBJ2-2	CASSLRQRNTGELFF
TRBV12-3/TRBV12-4	TRBJ2-1	CASRLAGFEGNEQFF
TRBV5-1	TRBJ1-1	CASSQDTGAFF
TRBV5-6	TRBJ1-4	CASSSPALSNEKLFF
TRBV5-1	TRBJ2-4	CASSPDDRGPILAKNIQYF
TRBV7-2	TRBJ1-5	CASSSQAAQPQHF
TRBV12-3/TRBV12-4	TRBJ2-3	CASRPDSAGDLDTQYF
TRBV29-1	TRBJ2-7	CSVPGLRSYEQYF
TRBV18	TRBJ2-2	CASSLLLATNTGELFF
TRBV7-9	TRBJ2-3	CASSLVWGTQYF
TRBV20-1	TRBJ1-6	CSARDQVGRDSPLHF
TRBV2	TRBJ1-5	CASSGWGAGNQPQHF
TRBV29-1	TRBJ1-2	CSVLGTGDNYGYTF
TRBV6-5	TRBJ1-5	CASRPTRGRVSNQPQHF
TRBV28	TRBJ2-7	CASRPAGGSYEQYF
TRBV7-2	TRBJ2-3	CASSLTSGRDPDTQYF
TRBV10-3	TRBJ2-1	CAISVGYEQFF
TRBV20-1	TRBJ1-6	CSARGRDYNSPLHF
TRBV7-9	TRBJ2-3	CASSASGAPDTQYF
TRBV5-1	TRBJ2-7	CASSFLAGVSYEQYF
TRBV5-1	TRBJ2-5	CASSLRLAGKGGETQYF
TRBV29-1	TRBJ2-1	CSVERLLAGVGQFF
TRBV7-6	TRBJ1-2	CASSYSLGVGYGYTF
TRBV24-1	TRBJ2-1	CATSESGTSWLNEQFF
TRBV7-9	TRBJ2-7	CASSPWTGLYEQYF